The entry below describes one T cell receptor beta chain. The data derive from a study of blood T cell repertoires in COVID-19. Study as a whole: PBMCs, B-cell-depleted T cells, or T cells provided the cDNA or gDNA that made up the material.

Profiled with immunoSEQ multiplex PCR; TCRdb holds only in-frame clones, not every one. The sample has a few hundred thousand clones, more than 75% seen once. In germline, CDR1 is SNHLY, CDR2 FYNNEI. V was pared by 5 bases and J by 4 bases, with 5 bases of the junction left unmatched. This CDR3 region has 15 residues. The sequence was collected from a woman aged 55-70 years in a cohort exposed to, infected with or recovered from COVID-19 (not recorded which). Material: PBMCs or T cells enriched from blood (not recorded which). The chain employs TRBV2 and TRBJ2-1; 10 bases agree with TRBD2. The CDR3, as DNA: TGTGCCAGCAGTCCCCCAGCGGGAGGGTACAATGAGCAGTTCTTC. This codes for CASSPPAGGYNEQFF.